This TCR beta chain was recovered during a study of CD8 T cells in ankylosing spondylitis. The study, taken as a whole, reports: The study identified a TCR beta motif of under ten highly homologous variants that appeared characteristic of ankylosing spondylitis blood.

A single record per CDR3 protein comes from TCRdb applying MiXCR to the 5' RACE reads. The repertoire holds more than 400,000 distinct CDR3 sequences, with less than 6% as singletons. There are many counts of this clonotype. The target antigen is unknown. The CDR3 is 14 residues long. Germline CDR1 is SGHRS and CDR2 is YFSETQ. The J segment lost 5 bases and the V segment lost 3 bases, leaving 7 bases of the junction unmatched. The rearrangement links TRBV5-1 to TRBJ2-5; 7 nucleotides line up with TRBD2. This sequence was found in a male donor with ankylosing spondylitis. The sample comprised blood, either unsorted or a sorted T cell fraction (not recorded which). The CDR3 is CASSYSGREETQYF. In DNA form, the CDR3 reads TGCGCCAGCAGCTACTCGGGGAGGGAGGAGACCCAGTACTTC.